A selection of T cell receptor beta chains follows, all from one sample in a study of T cell responses to AZD1222 COVID-19 vaccine. Assay used: immunoSEQ multiplex PCR; TCRdb lists only in-frame clones, some missing. Of approximately 140,000 clones in the sample, approximately 90% are singletons; the top ten hold roughly 3.1%. The material was peripheral blood, obtained on day 0 of AZD1222 vaccination. These receptors were collected from an adult in good health. The CDR3 runs from the conserved cysteine through the conserved F or W. The D gene is left open where the match is weak. Only some rows state a clone size, as once, few, many or a class for expanded clones.

TRBV7-6	.	.	TRBJ1-2	TGTGCCAGCAGCCCGGGGATTGCGACGGTTAACTATGGCTACACCTTC	CASSPGIATVNYGYTF
TRBV2	TRBD2	.	TRBJ2-3	TGTGCCAGCAGCGAGGGACTAGCGGGAGGGGTCACAGATACGCAGTATTTT	CASSEGLAGGVTDTQYF
TRBV12-3/TRBV12-4	.	.	TRBJ2-5	TGTGCCAGCAGTTTAGCGCAGGGCCAGACCCAGTACTTC	CASSLAQGQTQYF
TRBV6-5	TRBD2	.	TRBJ2-1	TGTGCCAGCAGTTACACTGGACTAGCCGAGGATGAGCAGTTCTTC	CASSYTGLAEDEQFF
TRBV2	.	.	TRBJ1-1	TGTGCCAGCAGTGAAAGGTCAGGGTTCAATGAAGCTTTCTTT	CASSERSGFNEAFF
TRBV11-3	.	.	TRBJ2-2	TGTGCCAGCAGCGGCTGGGGAGTCAACACCGGGGAGCTGTTTTTT	CASSGWGVNTGELFF
TRBV6-5	.	.	TRBJ1-1	TGTGCCAGCAGTTACTCATCGGCGAAAGAAGCTTTCTTT	CASSYSSAKEAFF
TRBV5-5	.	.	TRBJ1-1	TGTGCCAGCAGCCTGGGGGGCGGAGGTGAAGCTTTCTTT	CASSLGGGGEAFF
TRBV9	.	.	TRBJ1-2	TGTGCCAGCACCTACACGGCGGGCGGGAACTATGGCTACACCTTC	CASTYTAGGNYGYTF
TRBV19	.	.	TRBJ1-2	TGTGCCAGTAGTTCCTCGGTCATTCTCGGCTACACCTTC	CASSSSVILGYTF
TRBV28	.	few	TRBJ1-2	TGTGCCAGCAGTTTTCTGCCGGACTATGGCTACACCTTC	CASSFLPDYGYTF
TRBV2	.	.	TRBJ1-5	TGTGCCAGCAGTGAAGCGGGACGGACCAGCAATCAGCCCCAGCATTTT	CASSEAGRTSNQPQHF
TRBV19	.	once	TRBJ1-1	TGTGCCAGTAGTATAGGTGGGACGGCGAGAAAAGCTTTCTTT	CASSIGGTARKAFF
TRBV18	.	.	TRBJ1-2	TGTGCCAGCTCACCACTCAGAGATGGTGGTGGCTACACCTTC	CASSPLRDGGGYTF
TRBV7-3	.	.	TRBJ1-1	TGTGCCAGCAGACTAGACAGGAACACTGAAGCTTTCTTT	CASRLDRNTEAFF
TRBV30	.	.	TRBJ1-5	TGTGCCTGGAGTGTACGGGGGTCACCTCTCGGGCAGCCCCAGCATTTT	CAWSVRGSPLGQPQHF
TRBV7-6	.	.	TRBJ1-1	TGTGCCAGCCCCCGGCGGACTGAAGCTTTCTTT	CASPRRTEAFF
TRBV9	TRBD1	.	TRBJ2-4	TGTGCCAGCAGCGTTATGACAGGGCTGGTTCAGTACTTC	CASSVMTGLVQYF
TRBV2	TRBD2	.	TRBJ2-1	TGTGCCAGCAGCCGACTAGCAGGAGACAGTGAGCAGTTCTTC	CASSRLAGDSEQFF
TRBV9	.	.	TRBJ1-4	TGTGCCAGCAGCCCGGACTCGGTAGATGAAAAACTGTTTTTT	CASSPDSVDEKLFF
TRBV27	.	.	TRBJ1-6	TGTGCCAGCAGTTTAACCTCACAGACTAATTCACCCCTCCACTTT	CASSLTSQTNSPLHF
TRBV27	.	.	TRBJ2-1	TGTGCCAGCAGCCGAGAGGCCGGGACCCCGTCTTCGGAGCAGTTCTTC	CASSREAGTPSSEQFF
TRBV7-8	TRBD2	.	TRBJ2-3	TGTGCCAGCAGCATGATTAGCGGGGGCTCAGATACGCAGTATTTT	CASSMISGGSDTQYF
TRBV27	TRBD2	few	TRBJ2-7	TGTGCCAGCAGCCGCGGGGGAGGGTTCTCCTACGAGCAGTACTTC	CASSRGGGFSYEQYF
TRBV18	TRBD1	.	TRBJ1-6	TGTGCCAGCTCACCAAGTGGACAGGGGAATAATTCACCCCTCCACTTT	CASSPSGQGNNSPLHF
TRBV19	.	.	TRBJ2-1	TGTGCCAGTAGTCCTAACAGCATTGGGTTGCTCTACAATGAGCAGTTCTTC	CASSPNSIGLLYNEQFF
TRBV19	.	.	TRBJ2-6	TGTGCCAGTCAGCAATCTGGGGCCAACGTCCTGACTTTC	CASQQSGANVLTF
TRBV2	.	.	TRBJ2-3	TGTGCCAGCAGTTTATGGACTGGACCCACAGATACGCAGTATTTT	CASSLWTGPTDTQYF